Shown below are 13 T cell receptor beta chains from a single sample sequenced in a study of identical twins. In TCRdb, the 5' RACE reads were re-called with MiXCR into one record per CDR3 protein. The data contain over 200,000 distinct CDR3 sequences, 5.5% to 7.5% of them singletons. In addition, the sample was reused for a study of T cells expressing NK-cell markers.

The sequencing sample was made of CD8+ T cells sorted from blood. These receptors all come from a woman younger than 35 in good health.

In this sample, this clonotype turned up many times. In DNA form, the CDR3 reads TGTGCCAGTCCCAGCTACAATGAGCAGTTCTTC. Its translation is CASPSYNEQFF. The V call is TRBV19, the J call TRBJ2-1; D not resolved. The germline V gene has CDR1 LNHDA and CDR2 SQIVND (reference sequence). V lost 8 bases to trimming and J lost 3 bases, with 5 bases between them. The length of the CDR3 is 11 residues. The full variable domain, in which reference TRBV19 and TRBJ2-1 provide the parts outside the CDR3, is DGGITQSPKYLFRKEGQNVTLSCEQNLNHDAMYWYRQDPGQGLRLIYYSQIVNDFQKGDIAEGYSVSREKKESFPLTVTSAQKNPTAFYLCASPSYNEQFFGPGTRLTVL.

This clonotype appeared many times. The chain couples TRBV29-1 to TRBJ2-7; 8 nucleotides match TRBD2. V trimming: 7 bases; J trimming: 0 bases; junction bases outside the gene matches: 2. Germline CDR1 reads SQVTM; CDR2 reads ANQGSEA. The CDR3 contains 12 residues. CDR3 protein: CSGGLDSYEQYF. In nucleotides, the CDR3 is TGCAGCGGGGGACTAGACTCCTACGAGCAGTACTTC.

The chain employs TRBV27 and TRBJ2-7; D is perhaps TRBD1 (6 bases). CDR3 length: 14 amino acids. Trimming took off 5 bases at V and 3 bases at J, with 14 bases between the two ends. CDR1 and CDR2 from the germline V gene are MNHEY and SMNVEV (reference sequence). The DNA for the CDR3 is TGTGCCAGCAGTGCGCATACAGGGAACTACGAGCAGTACTTC. Its translation: CASSAHTGNYEQYF.

This clonotype was counted between two and nine times. The chain couples TRBV2 to TRBJ1-4, with 10 bases identical to TRBD1. There are 13 residues in the CDR3. Germline V CDR1 and CDR2: SNHLY, FYNNEI. Trimming cost V 8 bases and J 7 bases; bases outside gene matches: 4. The CDR3 region has the DNA TGTGCCAGCCTGGGACAGGGGAGTGAAAAACTGTTTTTT. Protein sequence: CASLGQGSEKLFF.

J is TRBJ1-1 and V is TRBV9, with TRBD1 matching 9 bases. Germline trimming cut 4 bases from V and 4 bases from J; bases unmatched to any gene: 8. CDR1 is SGDLS and CDR2 is YYNGEE in the germline V gene. The CDR3 is 15 amino acids. The CDR3 is CASSRQGGLFTEAFF. DNA of the CDR3: TGTGCCAGCAGCCGACAGGGGGGATTATTCACTGAAGCTTTCTTT.

This clonotype has just a few counts. The J gene is TRBJ2-7, the V gene TRBV14; D not certain. Looked up from germline, CDR1 is SGHDN and CDR2 is FVKESK. V lost 6 bases, J lost 4 bases, and 7 bases lay in between. The CDR3 is 11 amino acids. The chain's CDR3 is CASSKLYEQYF. As DNA, the CDR3 is TGTGCCAGCAGTAAATTGTACGAGCAGTACTTC.

The genes are TRBV3-1 and TRBJ2-7; 7 bases match TRBD1. The germline V gene has CDR1 LGHDT and CDR2 YNNKEL (reference sequence). V gave up 4 bases and J gave up 2 bases; unmatched junction bases: 5. The CDR3 spans 14 residues. CDR3 DNA: TGTGCCAGCAGCCTCTGGACAGGACCCTACGAGCAGTACTTC. Its translation: CASSLWTGPYEQYF.

Only a few counts were recorded for this clonotype. This chain uses TRBV20-1 with TRBJ2-3; D unresolved. The V end was cut by 6 bases, the J end by 6 bases, with 7 bases between. CDR1 is DFQATT and CDR2 is SNEGSKA in the germline V gene (reference sequence). This CDR3 region has 10 residues. The CDR3 bases are TGCAGTGCCACTCTGGATACGCAGTATTTT. Translated: CSATLDTQYF.

The rearrangement joins TRBV12-3 or TRBV12-4 to TRBJ2-3, with D tentatively TRBD2 (5 bases). V shed 6 bases and J shed 4 bases, with 20 bases lying between them. This CDR3 spans 16 amino acids. The CDR3 sequence is CASSSPLAELADTQYF. The DNA of the CDR3 is TGTGCCAGCAGCTCTCCCCTAGCTGAGCTCGCAGATACGCAGTATTTT.

V usage is TRBV2 and J usage is TRBJ2-4; D might be TRBD1 (8 bases). V was cut by 6 bases and J by 15 bases, with 15 bases left in between. The CDR3 loop spans 11 amino acids. Germline V gene data show CDR1 as SNHLY and CDR2 as FYNNEI. CDR3 sequence: CASRGTGGAYF. The CDR3 DNA reads TGTGCCAGCAGGGGAACAGGGGGGGCGTACTTC. The full variable domain, with the rest looked up from reference TRBV2 and TRBJ2-4, is EPEVTQTPSHQVTQMGQEVILRCVPISNHLYFYWYRQILGQKVEFLVSFYNNEISEKSEIFDDQFSVERPDGSNFTLKIRSTKLEDSAMYFCASRGTGGAYFGAGTRLSVL.

As to this clonotype: A read error may account for a junction end that differs from germline. The rearrangement links TRBV9 to TRBJ1-5, with D uncertain. Germline loops: CDR1 SGDLS, CDR2 YYNGEE. CDR3 length equals 11 residues. The CDR3 reads CAISFHLPQHF. DNA for the CDR3: TGTGCCATCAGCTTTCATTTACCCCAGCATTTT.

The rearrangement links TRBV29-1 to TRBJ2-7; no clear D gene. Germline lookup yields CDR1 SQVTM and CDR2 ANQGSEA. The V and J ends lost 2 bases and 3 bases respectively, with 17 bases between them. The length of the CDR3 is 15 residues. For the CDR3, the DNA is TGCAGCGTTGAAAATCCATCTGGCGTGGGCTACGAGCAGTACTTC. Translating gives CSVENPSGVGYEQYF.

This clonotype was recorded at least ten times. This chain links TRBV20-1 with TRBJ2-1; the D is unclear. Trimming took 4 bases from V and 5 from J, leaving 15 bases between them. CDR1 is DFQATT and CDR2 is SNEGSKA in the germline V gene (reference sequence). This CDR3 comprises 14 residues. Here the CDR3 reads CSAIDSLGHNEQFF. The DNA for the CDR3 is TGCAGTGCTATAGACTCCCTGGGCCACAATGAGCAGTTCTTC.